This TCR beta chain was documented in a study of cytomegalovirus exposure and HLA in healthy donors. Whole-study findings and limits: Most CMV-associated TCR beta chains appeared HLA-restricted in a later analysis.

The V segment lost 6 bases and the J segment 8 bases; nucleotides outside the gene matches: 8. Germline CDR1 and CDR2: MNHEY and SMNVEV (reference sequence). The CDR3 is 15 residues long. Primers included in the PCR were 60 Vbeta and 13 Jbeta primers. Clones were read by immunoSEQ multiplex PCR, and TCRdb kept only the in-frame ones, dropping some. The profile shows around 170,000 clones, 75% to 90% of them singletons. Comments on this clone: As yet, its antigen is unknown.

The sample was PBMCs. The origin of this receptor is a man aged 35 to 55 in good health and CMV-seropositive. This chain connects TRBV27 to TRBJ2-1, with 12 positions matching TRBD2. The CDR3 protein is CASSQLAGGQHEQFF. CDR3 coding DNA: TGTGCCAGCAGCCAGCTAGCGGGGGGGCAACATGAGCAGTTCTTC.